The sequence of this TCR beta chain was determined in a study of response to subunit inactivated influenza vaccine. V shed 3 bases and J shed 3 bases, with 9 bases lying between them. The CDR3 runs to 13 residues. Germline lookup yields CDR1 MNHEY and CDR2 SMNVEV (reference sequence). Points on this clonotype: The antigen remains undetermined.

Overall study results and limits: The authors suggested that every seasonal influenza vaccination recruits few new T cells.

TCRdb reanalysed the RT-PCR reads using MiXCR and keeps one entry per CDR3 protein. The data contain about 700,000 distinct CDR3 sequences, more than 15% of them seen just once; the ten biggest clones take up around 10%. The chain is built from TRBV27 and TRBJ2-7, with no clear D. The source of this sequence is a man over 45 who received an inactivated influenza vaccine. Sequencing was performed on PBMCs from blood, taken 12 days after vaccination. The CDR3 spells CASSFSRHYEQYF. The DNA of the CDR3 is TGTGCCAGCAGTTTCTCTCGCCACTACGAGCAGTACTTC.